The rows below give T cell receptor beta chains drawn from one sample of a study of blood T cell repertoires in COVID-19. Assay: immunoSEQ multiplex PCR; the TCRdb copy retains only in-frame clones and omits some. Among about 200,000 clones, around 87% were seen once, and the ten largest hold 0.62%. Source material: peripheral blood. The source is a man over 45 with acute or convalescent COVID-19. CDR3s include the opening cysteine and the closing phenylalanine or tryptophan. D genes are given only for firm matches. Size values are once, few and many counts, or a class for expanded clones, and some rows have none.

TRBD1	TRBV6-1	TRBJ2-2	-	CASSAWTGGFTGELFF	TGTGCCAGCAGTGCCTGGACAGGGGGTTTCACCGGGGAGCTGTTTTTT
TRBD2	TRBV10-3	TRBJ2-1	-	CAISESWGSGRPSGHNEQFF	TGTGCCATCAGTGAAAGTTGGGGTAGCGGGAGACCATCGGGGCACAATGAGCAGTTCTTC
TRBD1	TRBV2	TRBJ1-5	-	CASKGTADQPQHF	TGTGCCAGCAAAGGGACAGCGGATCAGCCCCAGCATTTT
-	TRBV20-1	TRBJ1-6	-	CSASGQGYNSPLHF	TGCAGTGCTAGTGGCCAGGGCTATAATTCACCCCTCCACTTT
TRBD2	TRBV18	TRBJ2-5	few	CASSLGAGVVQETQYF	TGTGCCAGCTCACTGGGAGCGGGGGTAGTCCAAGAGACCCAGTACTTC
TRBD1	TRBV19	TRBJ1-1	-	CASRGDRNTEAFF	TGTGCCAGTAGAGGGGACAGGAACACTGAAGCTTTCTTT
-	TRBV18	TRBJ1-5	once	CASSPGRAGQPQHF	TGTGCCAGCTCACCAGGCAGGGCTGGGCAGCCCCAGCATTTT
TRBD1	TRBV9	TRBJ1-4	-	CASGQGGVNEKLFF	TGTGCCAGCGGACAGGGGGGAGTTAATGAAAAACTGTTTTTT
TRBD1	TRBV27	TRBJ1-2	-	CASSSSTRGQASNYGYTF	TGTGCCAGCAGTTCCTCGACCCGCGGACAGGCGTCTAACTATGGCTACACCTTC
TRBD2	TRBV19	TRBJ2-5	-	CASSISLGGGETQYF	TGTGCCAGTAGCATTTCCCTCGGGGGGGGAGAGACCCAGTACTTC
-	TRBV6-5	TRBJ1-5	-	CATLVRDYSNQPQHF	TGTGCCACCCTGGTGAGAGACTATAGCAATCAGCCCCAGCATTTT
-	TRBV20-1	TRBJ1-1	-	CSAGLGVAFF	TGCAGTGCTGGCCTCGGGGTGGCTTTCTTT
TRBD1	TRBV7-9	TRBJ1-5	-	CASSPGQDNQPQHF	TGTGCCAGCAGCCCAGGACAGGACAATCAGCCCCAGCATTTT
-	TRBV7-2	TRBJ1-1	-	CASSLGPPGIEAFF	TGTGCCAGCAGCTTAGGGCCTCCTGGCATTGAAGCTTTCTTT
TRBD2	TRBV27	TRBJ2-7	-	CASTPLAGGPHEQYF	TGTGCCAGCACGCCCTTAGCGGGAGGGCCCCACGAGCAGTACTTC
TRBD2	TRBV27	TRBJ2-1	-	CASSLVTSGAKYNEQFF	TGTGCCAGCAGTCTCGTGACTAGCGGGGCTAAATACAATGAGCAGTTCTTC
-	TRBV5-1	TRBJ2-2	-	CASSLVVEAGELFF	TGCGCCAGCAGCTTGGTTGTCGAGGCCGGGGAGCTGTTTTTT
-	TRBV5-6	TRBJ2-1	-	CASSGGGGSYNEQFF	TGTGCCAGCAGCGGGGGAGGGGGCTCCTACAATGAGCAGTTCTTC
TRBD2	TRBV6-2/TRBV6-3	TRBJ2-7	-	CASSYTSTSGDYEQYF	TGTGCCAGCAGTTACACCTCGACTAGCGGGGATTACGAGCAGTACTTC
-	TRBV4-3	TRBJ1-5	once	CASSHTLQGGSNQPQHF	TGCGCCAGCAGCCACACTCTACAGGGCGGGAGCAATCAGCCCCAGCATTTT
TRBD2	TRBV28	TRBJ2-3	-	CASSSGGSAADTQYF	TGTGCCAGCAGTTCTGGCGGGAGTGCAGCAGATACGCAGTATTTT
TRBD1	TRBV28	TRBJ1-5	-	CASSFSLGQGGNQPQHF	TGTGCCAGCAGTTTCTCCCTTGGACAGGGAGGAAATCAGCCCCAGCATTTT
-	TRBV12-5	TRBJ1-2	few	CASGLGGVPGYGYTF	TGTGCTAGTGGTTTGGGCGGAGTTCCGGGCTATGGCTACACCTTC
-	TRBV21-1	TRBJ2-7	-	CASSRDWGFYEQYF	TGTGCCAGCAGCCGGGACTGGGGATTCTACGAGCAGTACTTC
TRBD1	TRBV18	TRBJ2-3	-	CASSRRQGLTDTQYF	TGTGCCAGCTCACGACGACAGGGGCTCACAGATACGCAGTATTTT
-	TRBV7-9	TRBJ1-5	once	CASSAGLDQPQHF	TGTGCCAGCAGCGCAGGCCTCGATCAGCCCCAGCATTTT
TRBD2	TRBV9	TRBJ2-7	-	CASSVGSGRMTDEQYF	TGTGCCAGCAGCGTAGGCAGCGGGAGAATGACGGACGAGCAGTACTTC
TRBD2	TRBV30	TRBJ2-1	-	CAWSVGLAVDEQFF	TGTGCCTGGAGTGTGGGACTAGCGGTAGATGAGCAGTTCTTC
TRBD2	TRBV24-1	TRBJ2-3	-	CATGGGGTTDTQYF	TGTGCCACCGGTGGCGGGGGGACCACAGATACGCAGTATTTT
-	TRBV7-8	TRBJ1-6	once	CASSSSLPSVIISPLHF	TGTGCCAGCAGCTCTTCACTGCCGAGTGTGATAATTTCACCCCTCCACTTT
-	TRBV27	TRBJ1-6	-	CASSLPGREGNSPLHF	TGTGCCAGCAGTTTACCGGGCCGGGAGGGAAATTCACCCCTCCACTTT
-	TRBV11-1	TRBJ2-5	-	CASSSTELQETQYF	TGTGCCAGCAGCTCGACAGAGCTCCAAGAGACCCAGTACTTC
TRBD1	TRBV5-1	TRBJ2-5	-	CASSLVVTGGAQTQYF	TGCGCCAGCAGCTTGGTTGTGACAGGGGGCGCGCAGACCCAGTACTTC
-	TRBV6-2/TRBV6-3	TRBJ1-3	-	CASSRDRNAIYF	TGTGCCAGCAGCCGCGACAGAAATGCCATATATTTT
-	TRBV5-1	TRBJ2-3	-	CASSVLRVSADTQYF	TGCGCCAGCAGCGTCTTGAGGGTTTCGGCAGATACGCAGTATTTT
-	TRBV5-1	TRBJ1-1	-	CASSPGGVNTEAFF	TGCGCCAGCAGCCCCGGGGGGGTGAACACTGAAGCTTTCTTT
TRBD1	TRBV7-2	TRBJ1-4	-	CASSFGTGVEKLFF	TGTGCCAGCAGCTTCGGGACAGGGGTTGAAAAACTGTTTTTT
-	TRBV5-1	TRBJ2-3	-	CASSPRTGTDTQYF	TGCGCCAGCAGCCCTAGGACAGGCACAGATACGCAGTATTTT
TRBD2	TRBV7-8	TRBJ2-7	-	CASSLARREDYYEQYF	TGTGCCAGCAGCTTAGCCAGGCGGGAGGACTACTACGAGCAGTACTTC
-	TRBV2	TRBJ2-1	-	CASSASNNEQFF	TGTGCCAGCAGCGCTAGCAACAATGAGCAGTTCTTC
-	TRBV27	TRBJ1-5	-	CASSLSGMVNQPQHF	TGTGCCAGCAGTTTATCCGGGATGGTCAATCAGCCCCAGCATTTT